This T cell receptor (beta chain) was sequenced during a study of blood T cell repertoires in COVID-19. Study-level information: Researchers got acute and convalescent COVID-19 samples from the United States, Italy and Spain. In each case, the material was cDNA or gDNA derived from T cells, B-cell-depleted T cells, or PBMCs.

How the authors handled the data: Reference gene primer amplification yielded estimated nucleated cell counts. This table comes from immunoSEQ multiplex PCR, and its TCRdb copy is limited to in-frame clones, with some not included. V, J and clone size were drawn from that table, and D and trimming were deduced from the DNA. The sample lists 200,000 to 300,000 clones, around 84% seen once, with about 2.3% in the top ten. This CDR3 region has 12 residues. The V end lost 5 bases, the J end lost 13 bases, and 17 bases lay between the germline ends. The receptor's source is a man aged 35 to 55 who had recovered from COVID-19. The sequenced sample consisted of peripheral blood. The chain links TRBV12-3 or TRBV12-4 to TRBJ1-2; D not certain. As DNA, the CDR3 is TGTGCCAGCAGTGCCCGGTGGCTAGGAAGCACCTTC. This encodes CASSARWLGSTF.